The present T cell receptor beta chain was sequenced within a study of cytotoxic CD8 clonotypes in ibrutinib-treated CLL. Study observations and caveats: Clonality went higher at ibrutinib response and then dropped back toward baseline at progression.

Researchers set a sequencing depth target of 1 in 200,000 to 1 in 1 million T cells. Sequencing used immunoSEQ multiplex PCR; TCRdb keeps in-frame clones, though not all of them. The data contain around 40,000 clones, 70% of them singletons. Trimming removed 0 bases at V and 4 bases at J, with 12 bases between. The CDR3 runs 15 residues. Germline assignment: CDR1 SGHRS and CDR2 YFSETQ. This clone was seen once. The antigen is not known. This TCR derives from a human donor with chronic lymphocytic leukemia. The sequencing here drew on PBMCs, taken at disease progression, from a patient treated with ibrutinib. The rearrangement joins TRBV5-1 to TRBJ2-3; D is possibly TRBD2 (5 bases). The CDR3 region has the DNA TGCGCCAGCAGCTTGGCTAGCAAGGAGGCAGATACGCAGTATTTT. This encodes CASSLASKEADTQYF.